This T cell receptor (beta chain) was captured by sequencing in a study of tumor-infiltrating lymphocytes in oesophageal squamous cell carcinoma. V lost 0 bases and J 4 bases, leaving 7 bases between the germline ends. Germline values: CDR1 MNHEY, CDR2 SMNVEV (reference sequence). The CDR3 spans 14 residues. MiXCR was run by TCRdb on the reads, yielding one entry per CDR3 protein. Of 9,500 to 12,000 distinct CDR3 sequences detected, roughly 60% appear once; the ten largest clones hold approximately 54%. The clonotype comes from a female donor with esophageal squamous cell carcinoma. This chain connects TRBV27 to TRBJ2-1, with D unclear. The sequenced sample was blood. CDR3 DNA: TGTGCCAGCAGTTTATCGTCGGAGTACAATGAGCAGTTCTTC. As protein: CASSLSSEYNEQFF.